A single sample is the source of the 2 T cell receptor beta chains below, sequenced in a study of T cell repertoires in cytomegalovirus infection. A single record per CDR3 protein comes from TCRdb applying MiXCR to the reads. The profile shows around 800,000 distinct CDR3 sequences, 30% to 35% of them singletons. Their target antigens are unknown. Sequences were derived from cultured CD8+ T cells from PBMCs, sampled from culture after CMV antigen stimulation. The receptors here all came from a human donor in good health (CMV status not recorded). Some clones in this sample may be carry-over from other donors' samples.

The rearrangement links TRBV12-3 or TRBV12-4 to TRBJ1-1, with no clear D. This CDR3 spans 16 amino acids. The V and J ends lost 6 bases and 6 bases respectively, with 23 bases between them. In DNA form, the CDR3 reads TGTGCCAGCAGGGTGAATAACCGAGGCGTTTTTGCTGAAGCTTTCTTT. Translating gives CASRVNNRGVFAEAFF.

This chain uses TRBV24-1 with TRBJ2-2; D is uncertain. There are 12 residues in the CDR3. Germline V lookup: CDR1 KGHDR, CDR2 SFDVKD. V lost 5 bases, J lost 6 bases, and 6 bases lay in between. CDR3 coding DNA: TGTGCCACCAGTGCCGGGTCCGGGGAGCTGTTTTTT. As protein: CATSAGSGELFF.